The 5 T cell receptor beta chains below all came from one sample that was sequenced in a study of shared clonotypes between healthy human individuals. Measured with immunoSEQ multiplex PCR; TCRdb has only the in-frame clones, and not every one. The sample contains about 2.2 million clones, just over 90% of which appear only once. CD8 cells regarded as naive lacked CD45RO, were positively chosen for CCR7, and omitted terminally differentiated effector memory CD45RA+ cells. The sequencing sample was made of naive CD8+ T cells from PBMCs. The receptors here all came from a man in his late teens or twenties in good health. Some clones in this sample may be carry-over from other donors' samples.

The chain is built from TRBV19 and TRBJ2-5; the D gene is possibly TRBD1 (6 bases). V lost 0 bases, J lost 2 bases, and 13 bases lay in between. Germline CDR1 reads LNHDA; CDR2 reads SQIVND (reference sequence). The CDR3 loop spans 16 amino acids. Here the CDR3 DNA reads TGTGCCAGTAGTATAGACCCGACAGGCGAACAAGAGACCCAGTACTTC. Encoded protein: CASSIDPTGEQETQYF.

The V call is TRBV4-2, the J call TRBJ1-2, with D unresolved. In germline, CDR1 is LGHNA, CDR2 YNFKEQ. The CDR3 length is 13 residues. V lost 3 bases and J 6 bases, leaving 11 bases between the germline ends. CDR3 nucleotide sequence: TGTGCCAGCAGCCAGGGGATCGTCGATGGCTACACCTTC. Protein product: CASSQGIVDGYTF.

This clone has just one count. The chain carries TRBV29-1 and TRBJ1-2; 8 positions match TRBD1. The germline CDR1 and CDR2 sequences are SQVTM and ANQGSEA. Trimming took 6 bases from V and 5 from J; bases not matched to a gene: 8. The CDR3 covers 13 residues. CDR3 residues: CSVSTGASYGYTF. The DNA for the CDR3 is TGCAGCGTATCGACAGGGGCGAGTTATGGCTACACCTTC. Using reference TRBV29-1 and TRBJ1-2 for the parts outside the CDR3, the full variable domain is SAVISQKPSRDICQRGTSLTIQCQVDSQVTMMFWYRQQPGQSLTLIATANQGSEATYESGFVIDKFPISRPNLTFSTLTVSNMSPEDSSIYLCSVSTGASYGYTFGSGTRLTVV.

Points on this clone: Distinct nucleotide sequences in the sample also encode this CDR3. This rearrangement joins TRBV11-2 to TRBJ2-7, with TRBD2 matching over 7 bases. Germline lookup yields CDR1 SGHAT and CDR2 FQNNGV. The V and J ends lost 1 base and 2 bases, in that order; junction bases with no gene match: 2. The CDR3 runs to 14 residues. The CDR3 loop reads CASSLGAGTYEQYF. In nucleotides, the CDR3 is TGTGCCAGCAGCTTAGGAGCGGGGACCTACGAGCAGTACTTC.

The chain links TRBV7-2 to TRBJ2-5, with D possibly being TRBD1 (5 bases). The CDR3 sequence is 16 residues long. Trimming pared 1 base from V and 2 bases from J, leaving 14 bases between. The germline V gene has CDR1 SGHTA and CDR2 FQGNSA. The CDR3 nucleotides read TGTGCCAGCAGCTTAGTACAGGCAGGCGTACAAGAGACCCAGTACTTC. Residues: CASSLVQAGVQETQYF.